The rows below give T cell receptor beta chains drawn from one sample of a study of cytomegalovirus exposure and HLA in healthy donors. Assay: immunoSEQ multiplex PCR; the TCRdb copy retains only in-frame clones and omits some. The sample lists some 90,000 clones; about four fifths were seen once. Sample: PBMCs. The receptor source for this set is a female donor in good health and CMV-seropositive. Both conserved end residues are part of each CDR3. A D gene is named only where the DNA matches it firmly. The size of a clone is reported for some rows only, either as once, few or many, or as a class for expanded clones.

d_gene	v_gene	abundance	j_gene	CDR3nt	CDR3aa
TRBD2	TRBV11-2	-	TRBJ2-3	TGTGCCAGCAGCTCGGGACTAGCAGTGGATACGCAGTATTTT	CASSSGLAVDTQYF
-	TRBV11-2	-	TRBJ2-7	TGTGCCAGCAGCTCCCCGGGGATCCACGAGCAGTACTTC	CASSSPGIHEQYF
TRBD1	TRBV2	-	TRBJ2-7	TGTGCCAGCACCTCAGGGCAGGGGGCGCATCTACCGTACTTC	CASTSGQGAHLPYF
TRBD2	TRBV6-1	-	TRBJ2-7	TGTGCCAGCAGTGAATTGGGACTAGCCCCCTACGAGCAGTACTTC	CASSELGLAPYEQYF
TRBD1	TRBV9	once	TRBJ2-2	TGTGCCAGCAGCGCGACAGGGGCGAGCGGGGAGCTGTTTTTT	CASSATGASGELFF
-	TRBV7-2	-	TRBJ2-5	TGTGCCAGCAGCTTAGTCGAGGAGACCCAGTACTTC	CASSLVEETQYF
-	TRBV6-1	few	TRBJ1-4	TGTGCCACCTCGGGCGGGCCCGGGGGAAAACTGTTTTTT	CATSGGPGGKLFF
-	TRBV20-1	-	TRBJ2-7	TGCAGTGCTAACCTCCTTAGCGAGCAGTACTTC	CSANLLSEQYF
-	TRBV28	once	TRBJ1-5	TGTGCCAGCAGTTTCCATAGTCTCAGCAATCAGCCCCAGCATTTT	CASSFHSLSNQPQHF
-	TRBV11-3	-	TRBJ2-1	TGTGCCAGCAGCCCAGCGCCTAGCGCCTCCTACAATGAGCAGTTCTTC	CASSPAPSASYNEQFF
-	TRBV29-1	few	TRBJ2-7	TGCAGCGTCGCCCGGGGGAGCTACGAGCAGTACTTC	CSVARGSYEQYF
-	TRBV6-5	once	TRBJ2-2	TGTGCCAGCAGTCAAAGGCAGGGGAACACCGGGGAGCTGTTTTTT	CASSQRQGNTGELFF
-	TRBV5-1	once	TRBJ1-1	TGCGCCAGCAGCTTGGATAGGGGTACAGGACCGAACACTGAAGCTTTCTTT	CASSLDRGTGPNTEAFF
-	TRBV29-1	-	TRBJ1-3	TGCAGCGTTGAAGTGGGGGCGCGGAGGGGAAACACCATATATTTT	CSVEVGARRGNTIYF
-	TRBV7-9	-	TRBJ2-7	TGTGCCAGCAGCTTAGGACAGTACGAGCAGTACTTC	CASSLGQYEQYF